These 22 T cell receptor beta chains came from one sample sequenced in a study of regulatory T cells in long-lasting Graves disease. Researchers made TCR beta libraries by using iRepertoire HTBI primers and running Arm-PCR on CDR3 regions. Each CDR3 protein is one row after TCRdb ran MiXCR on the multiplex PCR reads. The data contain roughly 700,000 distinct CDR3 sequences, around 30% of them singletons. Indicated time point: persistent/refractory GD, antithyroid drugs over 5 years with positive TRAb. Following extraction of RNA from PBMCs, that RNA was used to make the TCR library. The sequenced sample was peripheral blood mononuclear cells (PBMCs), obtained when the disease was refractory, from a patient treated with antithyroid drugs. Receptors were obtained from a female donor with Graves disease.

The rearrangement uses TRBV6-1 and TRBJ1-5; no clear D gene. This CDR3 has 14 amino acids. V shed 3 bases and J shed 4 bases, with 10 bases lying between them. The germline V gene encodes CDR1 MNHNS and CDR2 SASEGT. The CDR3 protein is CASSDRQPNQPQHF. CDR3 DNA: TGTGCCAGCAGTGATCGGCAACCTAATCAGCCCCAGCATTTT.

The chain combines TRBV20-1 with TRBJ1-2; possibly TRBD1 for D (5 bases). The CDR3 has 13 amino acids. Germline lookup yields CDR1 DFQATT and CDR2 SNEGSKA (reference sequence). The ends were cut back, 3 bases at V and 2 bases at J, with 10 bases in the middle. The CDR3 DNA sequence: TGCAGTGCTAGGGCAGGGACCAACTATGGCTACACCTTC. Translating it yields CSARAGTNYGYTF.

This chain joins TRBV5-5 and TRBJ1-5, with 7 positions matching TRBD1. Trimming cost V 0 bases and J 7 bases; bases outside gene matches: 7. This CDR3 is 15 amino acids long. The germline V gene has CDR1 SGHKS and CDR2 YYEKEE (reference sequence). The CDR3 coding sequence is TGTGCCAGCAGCTTGGGACAGGGTTTAGGACAGCCCCAGCATTTT. This sequence encodes CASSLGQGLGQPQHF.

CDR3 in amino acids: CASTPQGFRGYGYTF. The CDR3, as DNA: TGTGCCAGCACCCCACAGGGCTTTCGAGGGTATGGCTACACCTTC. V gene TRBV6-1 combines with J gene TRBJ1-2; TRBD1 is a possible D gene (6 bases). The CDR3 is 15 residues long. In germline, CDR1 is MNHNS, CDR2 SASEGT. V dropped 7 bases and J dropped 5 bases, with 20 bases sitting between them.

The chain combines TRBV5-1 with TRBJ2-1; D not resolved. The V and J ends lost 1 base and 5 bases respectively, with 13 bases between them. Germline-derived CDR1 and CDR2 are SGHRS and YFSETQ. There are 15 residues in the CDR3. CDR3 sequence reads: CASSLSSTPNNEQFF. Written as DNA, the CDR3 is TGCGCCAGCAGCTTGTCCAGTACCCCAAACAATGAGCAGTTCTTC.

J is TRBJ2-7 and V is TRBV10-3; TRBD2 is a possible D gene (5 bases). V shed 5 bases and J shed 2 bases, with 19 bases lying between them. Germline V gene lookup returns CDR1 ENHRY and CDR2 SYGVKD. The CDR3 runs to 16 residues. In nucleotides, the CDR3 is TGTGCCATCAGTCTGCCCTGGGCGGGCGTCCCCTACGAGCAGTACTTC. Amino acids: CAISLPWAGVPYEQYF.

The V gene is TRBV6-1, the J gene TRBJ1-5, with 7 bases that match TRBD1. The CDR3 has 13 residues. CDR1 and CDR2 from the germline V gene are MNHNS and SASEGT. Trimming at V came to 4 bases and at J to 6 bases, leaving 3 bases not matched to a gene. CDR3 sequence reads: CASSANRGQPQHF. CDR3 nucleotides: TGTGCCAGCAGTGCCAACAGGGGTCAGCCCCAGCATTTT.

This clonotype was seen many times. The rearrangement uses TRBV6-5 and TRBJ1-4; D is possibly TRBD1 (5 bases). V was pared by 0 bases and J by 7 bases, with 15 bases between. The V gene's germline CDR1 is MNHEY and CDR2 SVGAGI. The CDR3 spans 16 residues. This CDR3 reads CASSYSVGADVEKLFF. The CDR3 DNA reads TGTGCCAGCAGTTACTCGGTAGGGGCAGATGTTGAAAAACTGTTTTTT.

This clonotype was seen at least ten times. This chain uses TRBV12-3 or TRBV12-4 with TRBJ2-7, with D tentatively TRBD2 (6 bases). The CDR3 extends over 15 amino acids. Deletions cut 5 bases from V and 7 bases from J, with 21 bases between. CDR3 region: CASSILGLPEGEQYF. CDR3 nucleotide sequence: TGTGCCAGCAGTATACTCGGTTTGCCGGAGGGGGAGCAGTACTTC.

This clonotype has only a few counts. The chain uses TRBV5-1 and TRBJ1-2; TRBD1 agrees at 7 bases. The germline gives CDR1 SGHRS, CDR2 YFSETQ. V was clipped by 8 bases and J by 4 bases; unmatched bases: 5. The CDR3 contains 12 residues. CDR3 region: CASGTDVYGYTF. In DNA form, the CDR3 reads TGCGCCAGTGGGACAGACGTCTATGGCTACACCTTC. The variable domain in full, with the rest retrieved from reference TRBV5-1 and TRBJ1-2, is KAGVTQTPRYLIKTRGQQVTLSCSPISGHRSVSWYQQTPGQGLQFLFEYFSETQRNKGNFPGRFSGRQFSNSRSEMNVSTLELGDSALYLCASGTDVYGYTFGSGTRLTVV.

The rearrangement uses TRBV6-1 and TRBJ1-5, with D perhaps TRBD1 (6 bases). V was clipped by 6 bases and J by 1 base, with 16 bases between them. Germline V gene data show CDR1 as MNHNS and CDR2 as SASEGT. This CDR3 is built from 16 residues. CDR3 DNA sequence: TGTGCCAGCAGGACCCGACAGGTTCCCAGCAATCAGCCCCAGCATTTT. This translates into CASRTRQVPSNQPQHF.

This clonotype was seen a handful of times. The genes are TRBV20-1 and TRBJ1-5; TRBD1 agrees at 8 bases. V gave up 2 bases and J gave up 0 bases; unmatched junction bases: 6. CDR1 and CDR2 from the germline V gene are DFQATT and SNEGSKA (reference sequence). CDR3 length: 16 residues. The CDR3 nucleotides are TGCAGTGCTAGACCCCCGACAGGGGATAGCAATCAGCCCCAGCATTTT. Protein sequence: CSARPPTGDSNQPQHF.

Only a few counts were recorded for this clonotype. The J gene is TRBJ1-1, the V gene TRBV30; D is unresolved. This CDR3 is 13 amino acids long. The germline gives CDR1 GTSNPN, CDR2 SVGIG (reference sequence). V shed 4 bases and J shed 2 bases, with 11 bases lying between them. The CDR3 protein is CAWTSGGNTEAFF. DNA for the CDR3: TGTGCCTGGACCTCGGGAGGAAACACTGAAGCTTTCTTT.

V and J are TRBV7-2 and TRBJ2-7, with D unclear. Trimming removed 1 base at V and 3 bases at J, with 10 bases between. The CDR3 contains 14 residues. Germline-derived CDR1 and CDR2 are SGHTA and FQGNSA. CDR3 residues: CASSLVRQSYEQYF. For the CDR3, the DNA is TGTGCCAGCAGCTTAGTTCGCCAGAGCTACGAGCAGTACTTC.

The chain combines TRBV10-3 with TRBJ1-4, with TRBD1 matching over 9 bases. Germline V gene lookup returns CDR1 ENHRY and CDR2 SYGVKD. V shed 6 bases, J shed 6 bases, and the junction held 2 bases outside the gene matches. The CDR3 is 13 amino acids. CDR3 residues: CAISGTGYEKLFF. The CDR3 nucleotides are TGTGCCATCAGCGGGACAGGGTATGAAAAACTGTTTTTT.

The DNA of the CDR3 is TGTGCCAGCAGCACCGTGCAAGAGAACACTGAAGCTTTCTTT. Translation: CASSTVQENTEAFF. The chain employs TRBV3-1 and TRBJ1-1; D not resolved. The V gene lost 5 bases and the J gene lost 1 base, with 11 bases spanning the gap. The V gene's germline CDR1 is LGHDT and CDR2 YNNKEL (reference sequence). This CDR3 comprises 14 residues.

The chain is built from TRBV6-2 or TRBV6-3 and TRBJ1-6, with D possibly being TRBD1 (5 bases). V was shortened by 6 bases and J by 10 bases, with 25 bases between the two germline ends. The germline V gene encodes CDR1 MNHEY and CDR2 SVGEGT. This CDR3 region has 17 residues. The CDR3 nucleotides are TGTGCCAGCAGCTTCCCGATTTCGGAAGGGGTAGACTCACCCCTCCACTTT. Its protein product is CASSFPISEGVDSPLHF.

There are a few counts of this clonotype. This chain connects TRBV7-9 to TRBJ2-7; perhaps TRBD2 as D (5 bases). The germline gives CDR1 SEHNR, CDR2 FQNEAQ (reference sequence). V was shortened by 5 bases and J by 6 bases, with 11 bases between the two germline ends. The CDR3 is 12 residues long. This CDR3 reads CASSPGESEQYF. The CDR3 DNA sequence: TGTGCCAGCAGCCCCGGGGAGAGCGAGCAGTACTTC.

This clonotype was detected ten times or more. The V call is TRBV28, the J call TRBJ2-5, with 9 bases that match TRBD2. V gave up 6 bases and J gave up 3 bases; unmatched junction bases: 5. CDR1 and CDR2 from the germline V gene are MDHEN and SYDVKM. CDR3 length: 14 residues. The DNA of the CDR3 is TGTGCCAGCAGCCCGGCGGGGGGGGAAGAGACCCAGTACTTC. As protein: CASSPAGGEETQYF.

The chain employs TRBV7-9 and TRBJ2-7; D possibly corresponds to TRBD1 (5 bases). Trimming pared 3 bases from V and 2 bases from J, leaving 11 bases between. This CDR3 spans 14 amino acids. Germline V gene sequence: CDR1 SEHNR, CDR2 FQNEAQ (reference sequence). CDR3 coding DNA: TGTGCCAGCAGCTTCGTAGGGGTCCCCTACGAGCAGTACTTC. It translates to CASSFVGVPYEQYF.

The J gene is TRBJ1-1, the V gene TRBV11-2; tentatively, D is TRBD1 (6 bases). This CDR3 is 16 amino acids long. V was shortened by 5 bases and J by 1 base, with 17 bases between the two germline ends. The germline V gene encodes CDR1 SGHAT and CDR2 FQNNGV. The CDR3: CASSPQGRGGNTEAFF. The CDR3 coding sequence is TGTGCCAGCAGCCCTCAGGGGAGGGGTGGGAACACTGAAGCTTTCTTT.

This clonotype appeared a few times. The rearrangement links TRBV14 to TRBJ2-7; 8 bases are shared with TRBD1. J was trimmed by 6 bases and V by 4 bases; bases with no gene match: 8. Germline V gives CDR1 SGHDN, CDR2 FVKESK. The CDR3 is made up of 14 amino acids. CDR3 DNA sequence: TGTGCCAGCAGCCGATCCGGGACAGGTAGCGAGCAGTACTTC. This encodes CASSRSGTGSEQYF.